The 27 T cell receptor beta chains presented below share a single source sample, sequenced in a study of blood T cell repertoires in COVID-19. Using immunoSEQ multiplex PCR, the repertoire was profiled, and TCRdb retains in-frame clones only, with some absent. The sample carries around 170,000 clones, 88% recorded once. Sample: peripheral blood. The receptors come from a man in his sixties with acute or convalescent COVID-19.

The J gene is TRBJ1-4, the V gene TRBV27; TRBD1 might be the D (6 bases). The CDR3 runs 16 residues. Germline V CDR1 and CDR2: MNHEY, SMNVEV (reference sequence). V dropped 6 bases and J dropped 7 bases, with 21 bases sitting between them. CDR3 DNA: TGTGCCAGCAGCTTTGGGGGGGACACCGTACGTGAAAAACTGTTTTTT. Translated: CASSFGGDTVREKLFF.

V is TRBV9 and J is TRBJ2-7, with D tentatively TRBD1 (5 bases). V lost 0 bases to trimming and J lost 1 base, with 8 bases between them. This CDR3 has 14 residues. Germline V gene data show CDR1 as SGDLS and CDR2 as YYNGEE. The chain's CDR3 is CASSVDRLSYEQYV. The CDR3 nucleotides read TGTGCCAGCAGCGTAGACAGGTTATCCTACGAGCAGTACGTC.

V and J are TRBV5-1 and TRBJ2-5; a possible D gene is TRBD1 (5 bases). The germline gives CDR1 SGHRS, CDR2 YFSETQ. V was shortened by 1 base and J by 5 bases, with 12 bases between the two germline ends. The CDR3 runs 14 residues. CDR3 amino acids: CASSLKGPYETQYF. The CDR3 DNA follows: TGCGCCAGCAGCTTGAAGGGGCCTTATGAGACCCAGTACTTC.

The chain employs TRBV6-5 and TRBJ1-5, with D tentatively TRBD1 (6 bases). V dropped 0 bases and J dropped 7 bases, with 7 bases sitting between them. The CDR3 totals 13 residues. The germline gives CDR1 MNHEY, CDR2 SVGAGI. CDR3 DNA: TGTGCCAGCAGTTACTCGAGGGGGCAGCCCCAGCATTTT. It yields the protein CASSYSRGQPQHF.

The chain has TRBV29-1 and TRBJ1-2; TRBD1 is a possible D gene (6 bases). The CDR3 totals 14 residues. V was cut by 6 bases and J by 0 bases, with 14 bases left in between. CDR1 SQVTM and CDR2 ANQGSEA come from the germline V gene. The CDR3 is CSVVGTPTNYGYTF. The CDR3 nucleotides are TGCAGCGTAGTCGGGACACCGACTAACTATGGCTACACCTTC.

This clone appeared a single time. The CDR3 loop reads CSVEKPPGETQYF. The CDR3 DNA sequence: TGCAGCGTTGAAAAACCACCAGGGGAGACCCAGTACTTC. The rearrangement uses TRBV29-1 and TRBJ2-5; possibly TRBD1 for D (5 bases). The length of the CDR3 is 13 residues. Germline CDR1 is SQVTM and CDR2 is ANQGSEA. The ends were cut back, 2 bases at V and 5 bases at J, with 12 bases in the middle.

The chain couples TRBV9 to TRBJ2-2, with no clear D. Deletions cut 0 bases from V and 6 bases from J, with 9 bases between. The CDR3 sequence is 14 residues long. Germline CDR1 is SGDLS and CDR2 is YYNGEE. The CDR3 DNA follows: TGTGCCAGCAGCGTAGAACTCAGGTCCGGGGAGCTGTTTTTT. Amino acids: CASSVELRSGELFF. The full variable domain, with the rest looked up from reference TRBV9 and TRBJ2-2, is DSGVTQTPKHLITATGQRVTLRCSPRSGDLSVYWYQQSLDQGLQFLIQYYNGEERAKGNILERFSAQQFPDLHSELNLSSLELGDSALYFCASSVELRSGELFFGEGSRLTVL.

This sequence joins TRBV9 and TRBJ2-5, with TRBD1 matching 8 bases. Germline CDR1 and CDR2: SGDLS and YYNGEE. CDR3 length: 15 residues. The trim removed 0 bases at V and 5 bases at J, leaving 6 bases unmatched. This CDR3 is CASSVDTGGQETQYF. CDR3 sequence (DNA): TGTGCCAGCAGCGTAGATACAGGGGGGCAGGAGACCCAGTACTTC. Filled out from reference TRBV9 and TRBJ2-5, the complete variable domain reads DSGVTQTPKHLITATGQRVTLRCSPRSGDLSVYWYQQSLDQGLQFLIQYYNGEERAKGNILERFSAQQFPDLHSELNLSSLELGDSALYFCASSVDTGGQETQYFGPGTRLLVL.

Here the CDR3 reads CASSGTGLTYEQYF. The CDR3, as DNA: TGTGCCAGTTCTGGGACAGGACTAACCTACGAGCAGTACTTC. The chain couples TRBV18 to TRBJ2-7, with TRBD1 matching 8 bases. The CDR3 loop spans 14 amino acids. Germline lookup yields CDR1 KGHSH and CDR2 LQKENI. The ends lost 9 bases at V and 2 bases at J; junction bases unmatched: 9.

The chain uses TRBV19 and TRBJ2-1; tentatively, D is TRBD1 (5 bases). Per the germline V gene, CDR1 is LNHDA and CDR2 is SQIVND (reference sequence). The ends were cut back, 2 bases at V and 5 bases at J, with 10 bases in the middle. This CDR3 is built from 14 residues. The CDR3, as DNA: TGTGCCAGTAGTATACCAGGGCTCGACAATGAGCAGTTCTTC. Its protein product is CASSIPGLDNEQFF.

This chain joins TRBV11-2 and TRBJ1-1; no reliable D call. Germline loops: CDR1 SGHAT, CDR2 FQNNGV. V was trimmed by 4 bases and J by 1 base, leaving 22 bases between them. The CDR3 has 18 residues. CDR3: CASSSTSAHGSGNTEAFF. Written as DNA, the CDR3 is TGTGCCAGCAGCTCCACATCGGCCCACGGCTCGGGGAACACTGAAGCTTTCTTT. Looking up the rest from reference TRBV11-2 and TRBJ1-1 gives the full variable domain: EAGVAQSPRYKIIEKRQSVAFWCNPISGHATLYWYQQILGQGPKLLIQFQNNGVVDDSQLPKDRFSAERLKGVDSTLKIQPAKLEDSAVYLCASSSTSAHGSGNTEAFFGQGTRLTVV.

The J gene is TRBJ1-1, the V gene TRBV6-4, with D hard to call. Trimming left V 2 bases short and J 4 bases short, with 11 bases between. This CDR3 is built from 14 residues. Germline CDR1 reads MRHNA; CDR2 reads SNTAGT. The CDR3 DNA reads TGTGCCAGCAGTGACGAGGCAGGAGGCACTGAAGCTTTCTTT. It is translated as CASSDEAGGTEAFF.

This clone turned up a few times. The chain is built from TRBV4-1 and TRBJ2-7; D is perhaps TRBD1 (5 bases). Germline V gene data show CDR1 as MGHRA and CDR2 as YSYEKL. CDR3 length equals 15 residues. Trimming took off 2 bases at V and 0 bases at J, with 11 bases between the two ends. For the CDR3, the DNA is TGCGCCAGCAGCCAAACCTCAGGGCCCTCCTACGAGCAGTACTTC. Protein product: CASSQTSGPSYEQYF.

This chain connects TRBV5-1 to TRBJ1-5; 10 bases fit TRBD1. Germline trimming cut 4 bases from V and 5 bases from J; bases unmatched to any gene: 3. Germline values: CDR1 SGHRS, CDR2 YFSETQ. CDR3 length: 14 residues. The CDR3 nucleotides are TGCGCCAGCAGCGAAGGACAGGGGGATCAGCCCCAGCATTTT. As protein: CASSEGQGDQPQHF.

The CDR3 region is CASSSRGAGNTIYF. The CDR3 nucleotides are TGTGCCAGCAGTTCTCGGGGGGCTGGAAACACCATATATTTT. The genes are TRBV6-5 and TRBJ1-3, with D maybe TRBD1 (5 bases). CDR3 size: 14 residues. V lost 4 bases and J lost 2, with 9 bases in between. Germline V gives CDR1 MNHEY, CDR2 SVGAGI.

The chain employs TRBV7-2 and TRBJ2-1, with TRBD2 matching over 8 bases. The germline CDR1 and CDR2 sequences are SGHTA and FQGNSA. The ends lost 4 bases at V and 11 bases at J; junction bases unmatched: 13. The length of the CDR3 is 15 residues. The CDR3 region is CASSSQPGLAQKQFF. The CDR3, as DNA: TGTGCCAGCAGCTCACAACCTGGACTAGCTCAAAAGCAGTTCTTC.

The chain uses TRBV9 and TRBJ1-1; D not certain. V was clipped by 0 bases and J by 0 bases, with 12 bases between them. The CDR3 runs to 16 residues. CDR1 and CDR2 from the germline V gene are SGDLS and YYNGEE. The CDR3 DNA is TGTGCCAGCAGCGTAGTTCCGGGAGGGATGAACACTGAAGCTTTCTTT. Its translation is CASSVVPGGMNTEAFF.

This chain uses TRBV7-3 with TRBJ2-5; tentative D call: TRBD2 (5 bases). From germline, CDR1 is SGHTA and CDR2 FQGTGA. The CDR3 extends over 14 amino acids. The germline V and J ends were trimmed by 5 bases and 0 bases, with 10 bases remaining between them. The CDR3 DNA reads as TGTGCCAGCAGCCCAGAGGGTTACCAAGAGACCCAGTACTTC. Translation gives CASSPEGYQETQYF.

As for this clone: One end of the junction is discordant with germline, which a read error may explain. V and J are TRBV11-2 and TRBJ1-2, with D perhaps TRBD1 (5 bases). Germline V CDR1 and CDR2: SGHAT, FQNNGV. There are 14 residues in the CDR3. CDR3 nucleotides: TGTGCCAGCACCTTACGGGGGTTTAACTATGGCTACACCTTC. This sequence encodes CASTLRGFNYGYTF.

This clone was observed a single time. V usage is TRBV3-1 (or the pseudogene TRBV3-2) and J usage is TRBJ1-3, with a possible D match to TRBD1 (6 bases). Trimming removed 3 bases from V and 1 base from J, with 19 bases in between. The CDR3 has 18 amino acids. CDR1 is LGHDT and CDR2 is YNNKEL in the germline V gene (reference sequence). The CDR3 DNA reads TGTGCCAGCAGCCAGGATTCGGGCTACAGGGCATCTGGAAACACCATATATTTT. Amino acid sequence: CASSQDSGYRASGNTIYF.

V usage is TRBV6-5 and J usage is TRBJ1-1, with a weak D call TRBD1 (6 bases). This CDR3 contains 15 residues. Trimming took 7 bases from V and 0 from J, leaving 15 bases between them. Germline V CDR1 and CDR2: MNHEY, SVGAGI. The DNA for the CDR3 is TGTGCCAGCATCCCCGGGAGGGGGTTGAACACTGAAGCTTTCTTT. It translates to CASIPGRGLNTEAFF.

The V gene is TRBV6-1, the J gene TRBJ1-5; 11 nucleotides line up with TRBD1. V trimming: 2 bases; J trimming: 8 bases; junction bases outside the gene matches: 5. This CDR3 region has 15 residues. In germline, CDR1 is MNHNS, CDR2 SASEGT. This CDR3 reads CASSEPDRGREPQHF. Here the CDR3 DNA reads TGTGCCAGCAGTGAACCGGACAGGGGGCGAGAGCCCCAGCATTTT.

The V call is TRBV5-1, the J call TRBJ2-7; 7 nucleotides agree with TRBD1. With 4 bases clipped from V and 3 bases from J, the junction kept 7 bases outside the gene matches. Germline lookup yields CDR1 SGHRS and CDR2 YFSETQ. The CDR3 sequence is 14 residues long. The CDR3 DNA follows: TGCGCCAGCAGCGCTCGACAGGGCAACTACGAGCAGTACTTC. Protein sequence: CASSARQGNYEQYF.

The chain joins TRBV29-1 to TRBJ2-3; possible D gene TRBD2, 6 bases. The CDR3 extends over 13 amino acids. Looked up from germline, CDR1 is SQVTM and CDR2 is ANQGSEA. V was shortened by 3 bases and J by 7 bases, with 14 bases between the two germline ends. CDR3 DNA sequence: TGCAGCGTTGATAGCCGGCGGGGAAATACGCAGTATTTT. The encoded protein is CSVDSRRGNTQYF.

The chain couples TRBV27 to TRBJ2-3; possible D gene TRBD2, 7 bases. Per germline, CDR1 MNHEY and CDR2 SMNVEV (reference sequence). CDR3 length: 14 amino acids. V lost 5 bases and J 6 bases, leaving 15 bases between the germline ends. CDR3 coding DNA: TGTGCCAGCAGTCCCCAACAGGGAGGGGATACGCAGTATTTT. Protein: CASSPQQGGDTQYF.

Written as DNA, the CDR3 is TGTGCCAGCAGCCAAGAACTAGCGGGAGGTAATGAGCAGTTCTTC. This codes for CASSQELAGGNEQFF. The J gene is TRBJ2-1, the V gene TRBV3-1 (or the pseudogene TRBV3-2); 12 nucleotides align to TRBD2. With V trimmed by 0 bases and J by 7 bases, 1 base remained unmatched. The CDR3 length is 15 residues. Per germline, CDR1 LGHDT and CDR2 YNNKEL (reference sequence).

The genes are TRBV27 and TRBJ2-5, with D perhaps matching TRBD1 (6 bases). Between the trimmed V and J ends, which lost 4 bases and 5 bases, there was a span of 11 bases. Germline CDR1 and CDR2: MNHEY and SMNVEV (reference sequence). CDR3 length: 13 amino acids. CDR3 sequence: CASSSNQGETQYF. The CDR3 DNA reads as TGTGCCAGCAGTTCCAACCAGGGGGAGACCCAGTACTTC.